This T cell receptor (beta chain) was observed in a study of blood T cell repertoires in COVID-19. Study at large: Both acute and convalescent COVID-19 samples were obtained from the United States, Italy and Spain. T cells, B-cell-depleted T cells, or PBMCs provided the cDNA or gDNA that served as material.

This clone was counted a single time. The authors' processing: Estimates of nucleated cell counts were drawn from the amplification of reference gene primers. TCRdb's table, derived via immunoSEQ multiplex PCR, lists solely in-frame clones and lacks some. V, J and clone size are those of that table, while D and trimming were read from the DNA. The sample yields 300,000 or so clones, 70% to 90% seen once. This CDR3 comprises 17 residues. Germline V gene data show CDR1 as MNHEY and CDR2 as SVGEGT. V shed 5 bases and J 0 bases; nucleotides not matched to a gene: 6. The clonotype originates from a woman aged 45 to 65 who had recovered from COVID-19. Sequencing input: peripheral blood. This rearrangement joins TRBV6-2 or TRBV6-3 to TRBJ2-3, with 12 bases fitting TRBD2. Here the CDR3 reads CASSPASGGVSTDTQYF. The CDR3 nucleotides read TGTGCCAGCAGTCCGGCTAGCGGGGGGGTCAGCACAGATACGCAGTATTTT.